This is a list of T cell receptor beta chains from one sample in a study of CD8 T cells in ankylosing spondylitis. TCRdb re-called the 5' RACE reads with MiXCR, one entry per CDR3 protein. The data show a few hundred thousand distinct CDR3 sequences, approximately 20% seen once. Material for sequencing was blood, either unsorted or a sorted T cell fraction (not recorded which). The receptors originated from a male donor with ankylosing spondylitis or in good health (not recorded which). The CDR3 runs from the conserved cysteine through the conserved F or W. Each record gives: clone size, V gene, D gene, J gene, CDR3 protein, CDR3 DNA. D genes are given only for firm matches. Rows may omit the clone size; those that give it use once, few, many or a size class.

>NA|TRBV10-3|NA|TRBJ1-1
CAISEERLGGGTEAFF
TGTGCCATCAGTGAGGAGAGGTTGGGGGGTGGGACTGAAGCTTTCTTT
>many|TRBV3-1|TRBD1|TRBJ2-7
CASSQVGQFYEQYF
TGTGCCAGCAGCCAAGTGGGACAGTTCTACGAGCAGTACTTC
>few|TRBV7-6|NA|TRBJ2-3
CASGGGMGDTQYF
TGTGCTTCGGGCGGCGGGATGGGAGATACGCAGTATTTT
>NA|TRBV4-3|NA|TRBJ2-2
CASSQVRGWSGELFF
TGCGCCAGCAGCCAAGTCCGGGGGTGGTCCGGGGAGCTGTTTTTT
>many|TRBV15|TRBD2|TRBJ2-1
CATSRRAGGSYEQFF
TGTGCCACCAGCAGAAGGGCGGGAGGTAGCTATGAGCAGTTCTTC
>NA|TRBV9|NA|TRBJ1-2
CASSADIPGHGYTF
TGTGCCAGCAGCGCGGACATACCTGGGCATGGCTACACCTTC
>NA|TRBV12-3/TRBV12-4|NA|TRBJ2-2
CASSPGYGRTNTGELFF
TGTGCCAGCAGTCCCGGATATGGGAGGACGAACACCGGGGAGCTGTTTTTT
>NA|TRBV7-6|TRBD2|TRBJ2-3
CASSLVGTSGRDATDTQYF
TGTGCCAGCAGCTTAGTGGGGACTAGCGGGAGGGATGCCACAGATACGCAGTATTTT
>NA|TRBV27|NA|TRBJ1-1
CASSSSTANTEAFF
TGTGCCAGCAGTTCCTCCACCGCGAACACTGAAGCTTTCTTT
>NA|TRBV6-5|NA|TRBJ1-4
CASSYRPGLREKLFF
TGTGCCAGCAGTTACCGCCCAGGGTTGCGTGAAAAACTGTTTTTT
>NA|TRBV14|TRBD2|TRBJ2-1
CASSHASGFSSYNEQFF
TGTGCCAGCAGCCACGCTAGCGGGTTCAGCTCCTACAATGAGCAGTTCTTC
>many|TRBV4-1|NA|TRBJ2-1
CASSQVSRNEQFF
TGCGCCAGCAGCCAGGTGTCCAGAAATGAGCAGTTCTTC
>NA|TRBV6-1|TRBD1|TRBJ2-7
CASRTGGQGAYKQYF
TGTGCCAGCAGGACAGGCGGACAGGGGGCATACAAGCAGTACTTC
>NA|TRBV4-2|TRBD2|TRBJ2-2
CASSQDGGRTSGNTGELFF
TGTGCCAGCAGCCAAGATGGGGGGCGGACTAGCGGAAACACCGGGGAGCTGTTTTTT
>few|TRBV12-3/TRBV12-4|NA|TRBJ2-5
CASSLSWTNQETQYF
TGTGCCAGCAGTTTATCCTGGACAAACCAAGAGACCCAGTACTTC
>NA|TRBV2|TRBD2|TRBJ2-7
CASSESRDYIYEQYF
TGTGCCAGCAGTGAATCCCGGGACTACATCTACGAGCAGTACTTC
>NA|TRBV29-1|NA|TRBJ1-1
CSVGWYRPNTEAFF
TGCAGCGTTGGCTGGTACAGGCCGAACACTGAAGCTTTCTTT
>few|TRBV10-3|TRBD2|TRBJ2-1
CAISEAGGSEQFF
TGTGCCATCAGTGAAGCGGGAGGCAGTGAGCAGTTCTTC
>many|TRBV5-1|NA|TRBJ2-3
CASMLTRVDTQYF
TGCGCCAGCATGCTGACTAGGGTGGATACGCAGTATTTT
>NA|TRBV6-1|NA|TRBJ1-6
CATGPSFRSPLHF
TGTGCCACCGGGCCATCCTTTAGGTCACCCCTCCACTTT
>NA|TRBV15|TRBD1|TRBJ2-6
CATSSEQGVRANVLTF
TGTGCCACCAGCAGCGAGCAGGGGGTTAGGGCCAACGTCCTGACTTTC
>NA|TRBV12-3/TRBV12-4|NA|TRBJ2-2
CASITGLATGELFF
TGTGCCAGCATTACGGGCCTTGCTACCGGGGAGCTGTTTTTT
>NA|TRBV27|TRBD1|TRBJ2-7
CASSLWGTGSYEQYF
TGTGCCAGCAGTTTATGGGGGACAGGGTCCTACGAGCAGTACTTC
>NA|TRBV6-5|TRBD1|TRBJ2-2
CASSYRDRGRTGELFF
TGTGCCAGCAGCTACAGGGACAGGGGACGAACCGGGGAGCTGTTTTTT